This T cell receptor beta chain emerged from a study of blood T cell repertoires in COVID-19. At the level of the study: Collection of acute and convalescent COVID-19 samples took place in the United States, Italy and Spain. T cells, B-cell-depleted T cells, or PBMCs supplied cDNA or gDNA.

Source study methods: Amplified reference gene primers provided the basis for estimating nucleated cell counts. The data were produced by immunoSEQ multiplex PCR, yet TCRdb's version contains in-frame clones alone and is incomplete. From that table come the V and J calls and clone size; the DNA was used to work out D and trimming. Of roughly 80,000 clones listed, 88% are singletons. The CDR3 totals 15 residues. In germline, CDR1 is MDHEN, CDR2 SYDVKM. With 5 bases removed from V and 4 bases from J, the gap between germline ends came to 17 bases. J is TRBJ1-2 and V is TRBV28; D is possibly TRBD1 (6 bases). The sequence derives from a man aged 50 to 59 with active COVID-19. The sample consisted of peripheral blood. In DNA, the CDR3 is TGTGCCAGCAGTCCTCCCCCGACAGGAAGCTATGGCTACACCTTC. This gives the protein CASSPPPTGSYGYTF.